These 6 T cell receptor beta chains share one sample of origin, sequenced in a study of T cells after yellow fever vaccination. TCRdb called the 5' RACE reads again in MiXCR, with one record for every CDR3 protein. Of about 22,000 distinct CDR3 sequences in the sample, around 5.5% are singletons; the top ten hold around 19%. The specimen was PBMCs, either bulk or a sorted T-cell subset (CD4+, CD8+, memory, or dextramer-sorted; not recorded which), collected 45 days after the first yellow fever vaccination. These receptors all stem from a man aged 18 to 29 who received the YFV17D yellow fever vaccine.

This clonotype was recorded many times. This chain uses TRBV7-3 with TRBJ1-1; no reliable D call. The germline V gene has CDR1 SGHTA and CDR2 FQGTGA. The CDR3 length is 13 residues. The germline V and J ends were trimmed by 5 bases and 8 bases, with 15 bases remaining between them. CDR3 in amino acids: CASSPSEAREAFF. The DNA of the CDR3 is TGTGCCAGCAGCCCCTCGGAAGCACGCGAAGCTTTCTTT.

By sample share, this clonotype is medium-sized. This chain links TRBV12-3 or TRBV12-4 with TRBJ2-1; D is uncertain. The CDR3 has 14 amino acids. V was trimmed by 5 bases and J by 4 bases, leaving 12 bases between them. The chain's CDR3 is CASSPDGRYNEQFF. CDR3 DNA: TGTGCCAGCAGTCCGGACGGGCGATACAATGAGCAGTTCTTC.

This clonotype was seen ten or more times. V usage is TRBV24-1 and J usage is TRBJ1-2; 7 bases align to TRBD1. The CDR3 totals 14 residues. V lost 4 bases to trimming and J lost 4 bases; unmatched junction nucleotides: 5. Germline V CDR1 and CDR2: KGHDR, SFDVKD. CDR3 in amino acids: CATSDPGQLYGYTF. The CDR3 coding sequence is TGTGCCACCAGTGACCCGGGACAGCTCTATGGCTACACCTTC.

This clonotype showed up many times. The chain recombines TRBV4-3 with TRBJ1-5; D remains unclear. Germline CDR1 is LGHNA and CDR2 is YSLEER. CDR3 length equals 13 residues. V lost 0 bases and J lost 6, with 6 bases in between. In nucleotides, the CDR3 is TGCGCCAGCAGCCAAGATGAGGGTCAGCCCCAGCATTTT. Translation gives CASSQDEGQPQHF.

This clonotype has a count of ten or more. The chain combines TRBV3-1 with TRBJ1-2, with TRBD1 matching over 8 bases. This CDR3 is 15 amino acids long. With V trimmed by 1 base and J by 3 bases, 4 bases remained unmatched. Germline V gene lookup returns CDR1 LGHDT and CDR2 YNNKEL (reference sequence). CDR3 amino acids: CASSQVPQGDYGYTF. CDR3 coding DNA: TGTGCCAGCAGCCAAGTCCCACAGGGGGACTATGGCTACACCTTC.

This clonotype was seen ten or more times. This chain joins TRBV25-1 and TRBJ1-5, with D possibly matching TRBD1 (5 bases). V was trimmed by 7 bases and J by 2 bases, leaving 15 bases between them. The CDR3 covers 15 residues. From germline, CDR1 is MGHDK and CDR2 SYGVNS. The chain's CDR3 is CASTGERGGNQPQHF. For the CDR3, the DNA is TGTGCCAGCACCGGAGAAAGGGGAGGCAATCAGCCCCAGCATTTT.